This TCR beta chain was recorded in a study of blood T cells in healthy people across ages. Study results and caveats: No one knew whether donors had CMV, which possibly confounded expanded clonotype changes.

Germline V gene lookup returns CDR1 MDHEN and CDR2 SYDVKM. The CDR3 sequence is 15 residues long. V trimming: 4 bases; J trimming: 1 base; junction bases outside the gene matches: 6. A note on this clonotype: As yet, its antigen is unknown.

A second PCR, run for roughly 7 to 12 cycles, used a sample-barcoded 5' primer plus a J-beta primer mix. A template-switch adaptor with 12 random nucleotides tagged each cDNA molecule. Individual samples furnished no less than 3 million CDR3-containing paired-end reads apiece. A single record per CDR3 protein comes from TCRdb applying MiXCR to the 5' RACE reads. The table shows about 780,000 distinct CDR3 sequences, with roughly 26% occurring only once. This sample also appeared in a second study, on T cells of mothers and their children. That source notes: Every mother produced more than 8 million TCR beta CDR3 reads, whereas every child provided roughly 3 million.

The chain couples TRBV28 to TRBJ2-7; 8 bases align to TRBD2. This receptor was obtained from a boy younger than 18 in good health. The source material was blood. CDR3 protein: CASSSGGLRSYEQYF. The CDR3 bases are TGTGCCAGCAGTTCGGGGGGGCTAAGATCCTACGAGCAGTACTTC.